A selection of T cell receptor beta chains follows, all from one sample in a study of early T cells in non-severe SARS-CoV-2 infection. One entry per CDR3 protein, called by TCRdb with MiXCR from the 5' RACE reads. The profile shows tens of thousands of distinct CDR3 sequences, approximately 11% of them singletons. The sequenced material came from whole blood. The source of these receptors is an adult who was a healthcare worker with PCR-confirmed SARS-CoV-2 infection or an uninfected control (not recorded which). Each CDR3 is given with its conserved first and last residue. The D gene is left open where the match is weak. Clone sizes are given selectively: once, few, many, or a class where the clone is expanded.

>.|.|TRBV30|TRBJ2-3
CAWSVSSASTDTQYF
TGTGCCTGGAGTGTTTCTAGCGCAAGCACAGATACGCAGTATTTT
>.|.|TRBV5-1|TRBJ2-7
CASSLTGDAYEQYF
TGCGCCAGCAGCTTGACTGGGGACGCCTACGAGCAGTACTTC
>.|.|TRBV29-1|TRBJ2-2
CSVGGTGELFF
TGCAGCGTTGGAGGAACCGGGGAGCTGTTTTTT
>TRBD1|.|TRBV5-1|TRBJ1-2
CASSQDRGLHYGYTF
TGCGCCAGCAGCCAAGACAGGGGGCTCCACTATGGCTACACCTTC
>.|many|TRBV3-1|TRBJ2-4
CASSQGSRLGLNIQYF
TGTGCCAGCAGCCAAGGAAGTCGACTAGGGTTAAACATTCAGTACTTC
>.|few|TRBV5-6|TRBJ2-5
CASSLSGRPETQYF
TGTGCCAGCAGCTTGTCGGGCCGTCCAGAGACCCAGTACTTC
>.|few|TRBV30|TRBJ1-1
CAWTRAGVTEAFF
TGTGCCTGGACTCGGGCCGGGGTCACTGAAGCTTTCTTT
>.|few|TRBV7-7|TRBJ2-2
CASSLDVTGELFF
TGTGCTAGCAGCTTGGATGTAACCGGGGAGCTGTTTTTT
>.|few|TRBV5-1|TRBJ2-7
CASSSINRYYEQYF
TGCGCCAGCAGCTCGATAAACAGGTACTACGAGCAGTACTTC
>TRBD1|.|TRBV5-4|TRBJ1-6
CASSGKDRVGNSPLHF
TGTGCCAGCAGCGGGAAGGACAGGGTGGGGAATTCACCCCTCCACTTT
>.|few|TRBV12-3/TRBV12-4|TRBJ2-2
CASSFAPGGVVNTGELFF
TGTGCCAGCAGTTTCGCGCCTGGGGGAGTAGTTAACACCGGGGAGCTGTTTTTT
>.|.|TRBV27|TRBJ1-1
CASSLGGFTEAFF
TGTGCCAGCTCCCTCGGAGGGTTCACTGAAGCTTTCTTT
>.|many|TRBV7-9|TRBJ2-7
CASSTDLGQYF
TGTGCCAGCAGCACAGACTTAGGGCAGTACTTC
>TRBD2|few|TRBV7-2|TRBJ2-3
CASSKWTSSSDTQYF
TGTGCCAGCAGCAAATGGACTAGCTCGTCAGATACGCAGTATTTT
>.|.|TRBV12-2|TRBJ1-1
CASRPQQGVDTEAFF
TGTGCAAGTCGCCCCCAACAGGGGGTGGACACTGAAGCTTTCTTT
>TRBD2|many|TRBV5-1|TRBJ2-5
CASSLSGGAGETQYF
TGCGCCAGCAGCTTGAGCGGGGGGGCCGGAGAGACCCAGTACTTC
>.|many|TRBV7-9|TRBJ2-4
CASSLAIQALAKNIQYF
TGTGCCAGCAGCTTAGCGATCCAGGCTCTAGCCAAAAACATTCAGTACTTC
>.|many|TRBV12-3/TRBV12-4|TRBJ1-3
CASSSTGPSGNTIYF
TGTGCCAGCAGTTCGACAGGACCCTCTGGAAACACCATATATTTT
>.|.|TRBV6-5|TRBJ2-7
CARGGGEQYF
TGTGCTAGGGGAGGGGGAGAGCAGTACTTC
>.|many|TRBV7-6|TRBJ1-5
CASSLTGFNQPQHF
TGTGCCAGCAGCTTAACAGGGTTCAATCAGCCCCAGCATTTT
>TRBD2|many|TRBV7-2|TRBJ2-1
CASSSGGGGSYNEQFF
TGTGCCAGCAGTAGCGGCGGGGGAGGCTCCTACAATGAGCAGTTCTTC
>TRBD2|.|TRBV6-2/TRBV6-3|TRBJ2-5
CASKRTSGGQETQYF
TGTGCCAGCAAACGGACTAGCGGGGGACAAGAGACCCAGTACTTC
>TRBD1|.|TRBV5-6|TRBJ2-7
CASSLEGQDSYEQYF
TGTGCCAGCAGCTTGGAGGGACAGGACTCCTACGAGCAGTACTTC
>.|few|TRBV10-2|TRBJ2-7
CASSEAPTYEQYF
TGCGCCAGCAGTGAGGCTCCGACCTACGAGCAGTACTTC
>.|few|TRBV4-3|TRBJ1-4
CASSQMTGNPEKLFF
TGCGCCAGCAGCCAAATGACAGGCAACCCGGAAAAACTGTTTTTT
>.|.|TRBV15|TRBJ1-5
CATSSRRIQGSNQPQHF
TGTGCCACCAGCTCCCGTCGGATTCAGGGGAGCAATCAGCCCCAGCATTTT
>TRBD1|few|TRBV7-2|TRBJ2-5
CASSPTGGSGETQYF
TGTGCCAGCAGCCCGACAGGGGGGTCAGGAGAGACCCAGTACTTC
>TRBD1|few|TRBV10-3|TRBJ2-1
CATTGVQNNEQFF
TGTGCCACCACAGGGGTGCAGAACAATGAGCAGTTCTTC
>.|many|TRBV6-2/TRBV6-3|TRBJ2-2
CASRRGSANTGELFF
TGTGCCAGCAGACGGGGCTCGGCGAACACCGGGGAGCTGTTTTTT
>.|many|TRBV29-1|TRBJ1-2
CSVRPILRPYGYTF
TGCAGCGTTCGACCCATCCTACGCCCCTATGGCTACACCTTC
>.|many|TRBV20-1|TRBJ1-3
CSARDAGRAGNTIYF
TGCAGTGCTAGAGACGCAGGGCGTGCTGGAAACACCATATATTTT
>.|.|TRBV28|TRBJ1-6
CASSKQVNDSPLHF
TGTGCCAGCAGTAAACAGGTTAACGATTCACCCCTCCACTTT
>.|many|TRBV3-1|TRBJ1-1
CASSQASVTEAFF
TGTGCCAGCAGCCAAGCTTCAGTTACTGAAGCTTTCTTT
>.|many|TRBV18|TRBJ2-3
CASSPGDTQYF
TGTGCCAGCTCCCCAGGCGATACGCAGTATTTT
>.|few|TRBV7-9|TRBJ2-7
CASSLGPQSEYF
TGTGCCAGCAGTCTCGGACCCCAATCCGAGTACTTC